This T cell receptor beta chain came from a study of T-cell memory formation after mild COVID-19. Whole-study results and caveats: A balance of CD4 and CD8 characterized clones contracting day 15 to 85, whereas later expanders leaned CD4+. The CD4+ clones that contracted clustered mainly within CM and EM, and the CD8+ clones concentrated in EMRA.

V was clipped by 0 bases and J by 3 bases, with 11 bases between them. The CDR3 extends over 16 amino acids. Per the germline V gene, CDR1 is SGHVS and CDR2 is FQNEAQ. TCRdb ran MiXCR on the 5' RACE reads and lists one entry per CDR3 protein. Of about 290,000 distinct CDR3 sequences in the sample, 15% to 20% were seen once. In the case of this clonotype: Antigen: not known.

The specimen sequenced was PBMCs or a T cell subset sorted from them (not recorded which). The clonotype originates from a man aged 18 to 30 who had mild COVID-19 (a few samples of this study predate the infection). Cell type and time point are not known. This chain joins TRBV7-8 and TRBJ1-4; D unresolved. CDR3 residues: CASSLARQNPNEKLFF. The CDR3 DNA sequence: TGTGCCAGCAGCTTAGCGCGCCAGAACCCTAATGAAAAACTGTTTTTT.